This T cell receptor beta chain derives from a study of vaccination effects on CD4 cells after COVID-19. Study information: Following the second dose by a median of 72 days, the post-vaccine samples were obtained.

Clones were read by immunoSEQ multiplex PCR, and TCRdb kept only the in-frame ones, dropping some. The sample consists of tens of thousands of clones, roughly 72% of them appearing once. This CDR3 is built from 13 residues. V lost 5 bases to trimming and J lost 1 base, with 8 bases between them. Germline CDR1 is SGHTA and CDR2 is FQGNSA. A note on this clone: Its target is unknown.

ViraFEST used viral peptide pools to expand antigen-specific CD4+ T cells before sequencing. Between days 10 and 11 of culture, CD4+ T cells were separated out. Of the BNT162b2 and mRNA-1273 vaccines, participants received two doses of one or the other. This material consisted of CD4+ T cells from PBMCs cultured with HCoV-229E spike peptides, taken after COVID-19 vaccination. The clonotype originates from a human donor who received a COVID-19 vaccine. The rearrangement joins TRBV7-2 to TRBJ1-2; D is unresolved. The CDR3 DNA follows: TGTGCCAGCAGCAGCTTACGTAACTATGGCTACACCTTC. Translating it yields CASSSLRNYGYTF. The entire variable domain, with the rest obtained from reference TRBV7-2 and TRBJ1-2, is as follows: GAGVSQSPSNKVTEKGKDVELRCDPISGHTALYWYRQSLGQGLEFLIYFQGNSAPDKSGLPSDRFSAERTGGSVSTLTIQRTQQEDSAVYLCASSSLRNYGYTFGSGTRLTVV.